Only a few counts were recorded for the clone carrying this TCR beta chain. CDR1 is SQVTM and CDR2 is ANQGSEA in the germline V gene. Between the trimmed V and J ends, which lost 7 bases and 9 bases, there was a span of 19 bases. This CDR3 comprises 13 residues. The data derive from a study of beta chain features in type 1 diabetes. Reverse transcription of all isolated RNA meant that expressed TCRB transcripts were sequenced. The protocol was immunoSEQ multiplex PCR, while the TCRdb copy is restricted to in-frame clones and leaves out a portion. The data contain more than 350,000 clones, over 10% of them singletons.

This chain connects TRBV29-1 to TRBJ2-1, with a tentative D call TRBD2 (5 bases). The clonotype comes from a woman between 18 and 29 years old in good health. Sample: naive CD4+ T cells from blood. The CDR3 nucleotides read TGCAGCGGTAGGCGGGTTAGTGCAACTGAGCAGTTCTTC. Its protein is CSGRRVSATEQFF.